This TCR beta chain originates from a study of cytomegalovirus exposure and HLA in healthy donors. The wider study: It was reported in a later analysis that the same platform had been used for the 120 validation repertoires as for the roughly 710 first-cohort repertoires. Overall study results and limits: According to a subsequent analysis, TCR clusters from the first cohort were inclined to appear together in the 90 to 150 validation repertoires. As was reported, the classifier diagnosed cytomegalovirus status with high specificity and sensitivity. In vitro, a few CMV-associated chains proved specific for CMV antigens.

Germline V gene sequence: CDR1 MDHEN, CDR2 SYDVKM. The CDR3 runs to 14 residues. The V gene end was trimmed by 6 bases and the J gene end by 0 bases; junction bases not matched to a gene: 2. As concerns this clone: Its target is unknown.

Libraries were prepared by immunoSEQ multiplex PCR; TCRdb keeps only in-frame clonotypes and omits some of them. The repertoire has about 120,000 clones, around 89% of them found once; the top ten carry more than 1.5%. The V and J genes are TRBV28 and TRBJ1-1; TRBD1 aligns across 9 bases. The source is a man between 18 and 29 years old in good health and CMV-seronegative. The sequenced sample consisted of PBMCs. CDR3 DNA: TGTGCCAGCAGACAGGGGGCGGTGAACACTGAAGCTTTCTTT. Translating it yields CASRQGAVNTEAFF.